This T cell receptor beta chain was observed in a study of CD4 T cells in relation to SARS-CoV-2 and coronaviruses. Data came from immunoSEQ multiplex PCR; TCRdb stores just in-frame clones and leaves some out. The sample includes 30,000 to 45,000 clones, 88% of them seen just once. The CDR3 covers 15 residues. CDR1 and CDR2 (germline): SGHAT, FQNNGV. V lost 4 bases to trimming and J lost 2 bases; unmatched junction nucleotides: 8. The V and J genes are TRBV11-2 and TRBJ2-7; 7 positions agree with TRBD1. This TCR was sampled from an adult with COVID-19. The sequenced sample consisted of memory CD4+ T cells from PBMCs. For the CDR3, the DNA is TGTGCCAGCAGCTCATACAGGGGATTGGCCTACGAGCAGTACTTC. Protein: CASSSYRGLAYEQYF.